This TCR beta chain was profiled in a study of T cell repertoires in cytomegalovirus infection. The overall study: Indications of both CMV infection and matching HLA type were provided by public TCR beta signatures.

This clonotype has at least ten counts. V lost 3 bases and J lost 3, with 18 bases in between. This CDR3 comprises 16 residues. In germline, CDR1 is SGHNT, CDR2 YENEEA. TCRdb processed the reads anew with MiXCR; each CDR3 protein has one entry. The sample has around 140,000 distinct CDR3 sequences, about 6.1% seen once; the top ten hold roughly 17%. The material sequenced was PBMCs. This chain links TRBV11-3 with TRBJ2-7; weak D call: TRBD2 (6 bases). This TCR derives from a human donor in good health (CMV status not recorded). Some clones in this sample may be carry-over from other donors' samples. The CDR3 coding sequence is TGTGCCAGCAGCTTGGGACCTTCTAACGGGGGCTACGAGCAGTACTTC. This translates into CASSLGPSNGGYEQYF.